These 5 T cell receptor beta chains were all obtained from the same sample, sequenced in a study of T cells after yellow fever vaccination (dated by TCRdb to about 2019). The library came from 5' RACE. Sequencer: Illumina NovaSeq 6000. TCRdb reprocessing: public reads trimmed at Q25 with fastp, clones called with MiXCR, in-frame beta chains kept. Under each unique CDR3 protein, matching rows form one entry showing the most common genes and DNA. The sample table holds around 300,000 distinct CDR3 sequences, of which roughly 3.9% were seen once. The ten largest make up under 30% of the sample. What the treatment or condition label conveys for this sample: live attenuated yellow fever vaccine strain. The input for sequencing was PBMCs, taken 5 days after the yellow fever booster vaccination. These receptors all come from a man aged 18 to 29 who received the YFV17D yellow fever vaccine.

In this sample, this clonotype turned up a few times. The J gene is TRBJ1-3, the V gene TRBV4-1; D gene ambiguous. CDR1 and CDR2 from the germline V gene are MGHRA and YSYEKL. CDR3 length: 16 residues. The germline V and J ends were trimmed by 3 bases and 0 bases, with 12 bases remaining between them. The CDR3 DNA sequence: TGCGCCAGCAGCCAGTACACGTCTTACTCTGGAAACACCATATATTTT. Protein product: CASSQYTSYSGNTIYF.

This clonotype was seen at least ten times. The chain's CDR3 is CASSYGDYNEQFF. The CDR3 nucleotides are TGTGCCAGCAGTTACGGGGACTACAATGAGCAGTTCTTC. The chain uses TRBV6-5 and TRBJ2-1; D remains ambiguous. This CDR3 spans 13 amino acids. Germline V CDR1 and CDR2: MNHEY, SVGAGI. V shed 2 bases and J shed 3 bases, with 5 bases lying between them.

In this sample, this clonotype turned up a few times. CDR3 coding DNA: TGCGCCAGCAGCCCCTGGGACAGCGCGGGGGGCACAGATACGCAGTATTTT. The encoded protein is CASSPWDSAGGTDTQYF. The V call is TRBV5-1, the J call TRBJ2-3; possibly TRBD1 or TRBD2 for D (7 bases each). The ends were cut back, 4 bases at V and 1 base at J, with 19 bases in the middle. Germline assignment: CDR1 SGHRS and CDR2 YFSETQ. The CDR3 runs to 17 residues.

V is TRBV30 and J is TRBJ2-1; unclear D gene. From germline, CDR1 is GTSNPN and CDR2 SVGIG (reference sequence). Deletions cut 4 bases from V and 8 bases from J, with 9 bases between. This CDR3 is built from 11 residues. CDR3 nucleotides: TGTGCCTGGACCCTACGGCATGAGCAGTTCTTC. Its translation: CAWTLRHEQFF.

This clonotype turned up a few times. The CDR3 region has the DNA TGCAGCGTTGAAAGGACGGACTATGGCTACACCTTC. Translating it yields CSVERTDYGYTF. The chain links TRBV29-1 to TRBJ1-2; D uncertain. V lost 2 bases, J lost 3 bases, and 7 bases lay in between. The germline V gene encodes CDR1 SQVTM and CDR2 ANQGSEA. This CDR3 comprises 12 residues.